This T cell receptor beta chain originates from a study of blood T cell repertoires in COVID-19. Study-level information: PBMCs, B-cell-depleted T cells, or T cells provided the cDNA or gDNA that made up the material.

Patients from Seattle were sampled longitudinally, starting during active infection. CDR1 and CDR2 from the germline V gene are SGHAT and FQDESV (reference sequence). The CDR3 has 16 residues. The V gene lost 0 bases and the J gene lost 3 bases, with 12 bases spanning the gap. Profiled with immunoSEQ multiplex PCR; TCRdb holds only in-frame clones, not every one. The profile shows around 300,000 clones, 75% to 90% of them singletons. The chain employs TRBV11-1 and TRBJ2-1, with D possibly matching TRBD2 (6 bases). The sequenced material came from peripheral blood. The source is a woman aged 45 to 65 with COVID-19, enrolled during active disease. CDR3 nucleotides: TGTGCCAGCAGCTTAGCGTCGGCGGGGTACTACAATGAGCAGTTCTTC. Its protein product is CASSLASAGYYNEQFF.